These 23 T cell receptor beta chains were sequenced from one sample in a study of shared clonotypes between healthy human individuals. The table came from immunoSEQ multiplex PCR; TCRdb's copy has only in-frame clones and leaves some out. Of 2 million to 2.5 million clones in the sample, under 95% were seen once. Sequences were obtained from naive CD4+ T cells from PBMCs. Subset in this sample: CD45RA+ positively selected. All receptors derive from a man aged 18 to 35 in good health. Some clones in this sample may be carry-over from other donors' samples.

The chain links TRBV7-2 to TRBJ2-7; D perhaps matches TRBD1 (6 bases). This CDR3 has 14 amino acids. The germline V gene encodes CDR1 SGHTA and CDR2 FQGNSA. V lost 5 bases and J lost 3, with 14 bases in between. The CDR3 DNA sequence: TGTGCCAGCAGCCGTCACCAGGGGTACTACGAGCAGTACTTC. Its translation is CASSRHQGYYEQYF.

The chain carries TRBV6-1 and TRBJ2-5; weak D call: TRBD1 (5 bases). CDR1 is MNHNS, CDR2 SASEGT, per germline. This CDR3 has 15 residues. V lost 3 bases to trimming and J lost 1 base, with 12 bases between them. In DNA form, the CDR3 reads TGTGCCAGCAGTGAGCGCAGGGATCGCCAAGAGACCCAGTACTTC. This sequence encodes CASSERRDRQETQYF.

This clone was recorded once. The chain joins TRBV11-2 to TRBJ1-3; 7 bases match TRBD1. V was pared by 6 bases and J by 0 bases, with 14 bases of the junction left unmatched. Germline V lookup: CDR1 SGHAT, CDR2 FQNNGV. This CDR3 has 18 residues. This CDR3 is CASSSNRGTVSSGNTIYF. The DNA of the CDR3 is TGTGCCAGCAGTTCGAATCGGGGGACAGTCAGCTCTGGAAACACCATATATTTT.

The chain recombines TRBV4-3 with TRBJ1-5; weak D call: TRBD1 (5 bases). The V and J ends lost 0 bases and 4 bases respectively, with 10 bases between them. CDR1 and CDR2 from the germline V gene are LGHNA and YSLEER. This CDR3 has 15 residues. Here the CDR3 reads CASSQDGGRNQPQHF. CDR3 sequence (DNA): TGCGCCAGCAGCCAAGACGGGGGAAGGAATCAGCCCCAGCATTTT.

This clone was recorded a few times. The CDR3 loop is CASSLKANTEAFF. CDR3 DNA sequence: TGTGCCAGCAGCTTAAAGGCGAACACTGAAGCTTTCTTT. The gene calls are TRBV7-9 and TRBJ1-1; D not certain. Germline assignment: CDR1 SEHNR and CDR2 FQNEAQ (reference sequence). Trimming stripped 2 bases from V and 1 base from J, with 5 bases between. The CDR3 is made up of 13 amino acids.

J is TRBJ2-3 and V is TRBV7-9; 12 nucleotides align to TRBD2. With 5 bases clipped from V and 2 bases from J, the junction kept 5 bases outside the gene matches. This CDR3 is 16 amino acids long. CDR1 is SEHNR, CDR2 FQNEAQ, per germline (reference sequence). The CDR3 DNA is TGTGCCAGCAGCATCCTAGCGGGAGGGGTCACAGATACGCAGTATTTT. It encodes CASSILAGGVTDTQYF. Full variable domain (outside the CDR3, taken from reference TRBV7-9 and TRBJ2-3): DTGVSQNPRHKITKRGQNVTFRCDPISEHNRLYWYRQTLGQGPEFLTYFQNEAQLEKSRLLSDRFSAERPKGSFSTLEIQRTEQGDSAMYLCASSILAGGVTDTQYFGPGTRLTVL.

This chain joins TRBV29-1 and TRBJ1-2; D is possibly TRBD1 (5 bases). This CDR3 is built from 16 residues. V shed 1 base and J shed 5 bases, with 20 bases lying between them. The germline V gene has CDR1 SQVTM and CDR2 ANQGSEA. CDR3 DNA sequence: TGCAGCGTTGAAGGCAAAAGAGGGGCAGCGGGGTATGGCTACACCTTC. Amino acids: CSVEGKRGAAGYGYTF.

The rearrangement uses TRBV27 and TRBJ2-3, with TRBD2 identical over 8 bases. This CDR3 contains 19 residues. The junction had 13 bases not matched to a gene; V was cut back by 0 bases and J by 2 bases. Germline assignment: CDR1 MNHEY and CDR2 SMNVEV (reference sequence). CDR3 nucleotides: TGTGCCAGCAGTTTATCCCCAGTCCCAGCGGGAGAGGACACAGATACGCAGTATTTT. Its protein is CASSLSPVPAGEDTDTQYF.

The chain recombines TRBV5-6 with TRBJ2-7; 9 bases are shared with TRBD1. The CDR3 sequence is 16 residues long. Looked up from germline, CDR1 is SGHDT and CDR2 is YYEEEE. V was pared by 0 bases and J by 4 bases, with 8 bases of the junction left unmatched. The CDR3 protein is CASSLGGTGFVYEQYF. The CDR3, as DNA: TGTGCCAGCAGCTTGGGAGGGACAGGGTTTGTGTACGAGCAGTACTTC.

Of note for this clone: The sample has other DNA sequences that encode this CDR3 too. The chain carries TRBV4-2 and TRBJ2-7, with D possibly called TRBD1 or TRBD2 (6 bases each). Germline lookup yields CDR1 LGHNA and CDR2 YNFKEQ. This CDR3 contains 14 residues. V gave up 0 bases and J gave up 2 bases, with 8 bases separating them. This chain's CDR3 is CASSQDRGPYEQYF. Written as DNA, the CDR3 is TGTGCCAGCAGCCAAGATCGGGGGCCCTACGAGCAGTACTTC.

This clone is a singleton in its sample. The chain recombines TRBV27 with TRBJ1-2; 10 bases are shared with TRBD1. The CDR3 extends over 17 amino acids. Germline V gene sequence: CDR1 MNHEY, CDR2 SMNVEV (reference sequence). J was trimmed by 8 bases and V by 3 bases; bases with no gene match: 15. This CDR3 reads CASSLGAMAGQGSGYTF. CDR3 sequence (DNA): TGTGCCAGCAGTTTGGGTGCTATGGCGGGACAGGGGAGCGGCTACACCTTC.

Of note for this clone: Other DNA sequences of this sample code for an identical CDR3. The gene calls are TRBV18 and TRBJ1-1; no clear D gene. Germline-derived CDR1 and CDR2 are KGHSH and LQKENI. The CDR3 has 13 amino acids. Trimming pared 1 base from V and 1 base from J, leaving 4 bases between. CDR3 DNA sequence: TGTGCCAGCTCACCACTCGCGAACACTGAAGCTTTCTTT. This sequence encodes CASSPLANTEAFF.

The rearrangement joins TRBV2 to TRBJ2-7; D is possibly TRBD1 or TRBD2 (5 bases each). Trimming took off 8 bases at V and 6 bases at J, with 14 bases between the two ends. The CDR3 length is 12 residues. Looked up from germline, CDR1 is SNHLY and CDR2 is FYNNEI. The CDR3 nucleotides read TGTGCCAGCTGCAGACGGGGCTCCGAGCAGTACTTC. This codes for CASCRRGSEQYF. The full variable domain, in which reference TRBV2 and TRBJ2-7 provide the parts outside the CDR3, is EPEVTQTPSHQVTQMGQEVILRCVPISNHLYFYWYRQILGQKVEFLVSFYNNEISEKSEIFDDQFSVERPDGSNFTLKIRSTKLEDSAMYFCASCRRGSEQYFGPGTRLTVT.

This chain links TRBV19 with TRBJ1-5; 7 bases map to TRBD1. V lost 9 bases and J lost 0; bases outside the gene matches: 11. Germline V gene lookup returns CDR1 LNHDA and CDR2 SQIVND (reference sequence). CDR3 length: 16 amino acids. As DNA, the CDR3 is TGTGCCAGCGCCACGCAGGGGGGAATTAGCAATCAGCCCCAGCATTTT. Protein: CASATQGGISNQPQHF.

Concerning this clone itself: In the same sample, other DNA sequences code for this CDR3. V usage is TRBV28 and J usage is TRBJ2-7; D remains unclear. The germline V gene has CDR1 MDHEN and CDR2 SYDVKM. The CDR3 runs 12 residues. V was trimmed by 2 bases and J by 6 bases, leaving 8 bases between them. The CDR3 DNA reads TGTGCCAGCAGTTTAAGGATCCGCGAGCAGTACTTC. This translates into CASSLRIREQYF.

A few counts support this clone. Other DNA sequences of this sample code for an identical CDR3. The gene calls are TRBV5-1 and TRBJ2-2; 8 bases are a match to TRBD2. In germline, CDR1 is SGHRS, CDR2 YFSETQ. V dropped 0 bases and J dropped 4; count of bases not matched to a gene: 2. The CDR3 runs to 15 residues. DNA of the CDR3: TGCGCCAGCAGCTTGGGGCTAGCGGGCACCGGGGAGCTGTTTTTT. Translated: CASSLGLAGTGELFF.

CDR3 loop: CASSSLSVTDTQYF. For the CDR3, the DNA is TGTGCCAGCAGCTCCCTTAGCGTCACAGATACGCAGTATTTT. This chain uses TRBV9 with TRBJ2-3, with D possibly matching TRBD2 (5 bases). Deletions cut 4 bases from V and 2 bases from J, with 11 bases between. This CDR3 has 14 amino acids. CDR1 is SGDLS and CDR2 is YYNGEE in the germline V gene.

In this sample, this clone turned up a few times. Other DNA sequences within the sample encode an identical CDR3. The V call is TRBV9, the J call TRBJ2-3; D call uncertain. From germline, CDR1 is SGDLS and CDR2 YYNGEE. The CDR3 runs 11 residues. V lost 2 bases and J 5 bases, leaving 3 bases between the germline ends. CDR3 bases: TGTGCCAGCAGCGTCGGAGATACGCAGTATTTT. Its protein product is CASSVGDTQYF.

V and J are TRBV11-2 and TRBJ1-1, with 9 bases identical to TRBD1. J gave up 5 bases and V 4 bases, and 11 bases lay outside the gene matches. The length of the CDR3 is 16 residues. CDR1 is SGHAT and CDR2 is FQNNGV in the germline V gene. CDR3 in amino acids: CASSWGTGLSSTEAFF. The CDR3, as DNA: TGTGCCAGCAGCTGGGGGACAGGGCTTTCGTCGACTGAAGCTTTCTTT.

The V and J genes are TRBV5-4 and TRBJ2-7, with 11 bases aligning to TRBD2. V was pared by 0 bases and J by 4 bases, with 3 bases of the junction left unmatched. CDR3 length: 15 residues. The germline V gene has CDR1 SGHNT and CDR2 YYREEE (reference sequence). The CDR3 DNA reads as TGTGCCAGCAGCTTGGCGTCTAGCGGGGGGTACGAGCAGTACTTC. This encodes CASSLASSGGYEQYF.

This clone was seen once. CDR3 amino acids: CASSQATEYEQYF. The DNA of the CDR3 is TGCGCCAGCAGCCAAGCGACAGAATACGAGCAGTACTTC. The chain combines TRBV4-1 with TRBJ2-7; D perhaps matches TRBD1 (5 bases). V was clipped by 1 base and J by 4 bases, with 8 bases between them. The CDR3 length is 13 residues. Germline CDR1 MGHRA, CDR2 YSYEKL.

This chain joins TRBV5-1 and TRBJ1-2, with 9 bases matching TRBD1. Germline V lookup: CDR1 SGHRS, CDR2 YFSETQ. V lost 3 bases to trimming and J lost 6 bases; unmatched junction nucleotides: 12. This CDR3 comprises 16 residues. The CDR3 DNA sequence: TGCGCCAGCAGCTCCCCGGACAGGGGAAGTGGGCATGGCTACACCTTC. The encoded protein is CASSSPDRGSGHGYTF. The complete variable domain, with remaining parts taken from reference TRBV5-1 and TRBJ1-2, reads KAGVTQTPRYLIKTRGQQVTLSCSPISGHRSVSWYQQTPGQGLQFLFEYFSETQRNKGNFPGRFSGRQFSNSRSEMNVSTLELGDSALYLCASSSPDRGSGHGYTFGSGTRLTVV.

V and J are TRBV5-1 and TRBJ2-3, with D possibly called TRBD1 or TRBD2 (5 bases each). With 9 bases removed from V and 2 bases from J, the gap between germline ends came to 16 bases. CDR1 is SGHRS, CDR2 YFSETQ, per germline. The CDR3 has 14 residues. The CDR3 region has the DNA TGCGCCACAGCGGCCCTGGGGGACACAGATACGCAGTATTTT. As protein: CATAALGDTDTQYF.